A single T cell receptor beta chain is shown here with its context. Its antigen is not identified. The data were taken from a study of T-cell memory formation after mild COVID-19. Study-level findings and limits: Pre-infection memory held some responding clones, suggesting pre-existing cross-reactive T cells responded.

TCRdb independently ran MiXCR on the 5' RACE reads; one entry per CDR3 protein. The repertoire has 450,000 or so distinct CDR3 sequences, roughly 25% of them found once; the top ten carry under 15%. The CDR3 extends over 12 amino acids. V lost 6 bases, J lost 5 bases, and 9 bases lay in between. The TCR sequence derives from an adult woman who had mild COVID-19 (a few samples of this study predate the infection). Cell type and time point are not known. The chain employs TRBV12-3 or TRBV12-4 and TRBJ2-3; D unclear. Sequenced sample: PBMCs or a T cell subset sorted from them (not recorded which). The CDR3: CASSRPEDTQYF. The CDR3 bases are TGTGCCAGCAGCCGACCCGAAGATACGCAGTATTTT.